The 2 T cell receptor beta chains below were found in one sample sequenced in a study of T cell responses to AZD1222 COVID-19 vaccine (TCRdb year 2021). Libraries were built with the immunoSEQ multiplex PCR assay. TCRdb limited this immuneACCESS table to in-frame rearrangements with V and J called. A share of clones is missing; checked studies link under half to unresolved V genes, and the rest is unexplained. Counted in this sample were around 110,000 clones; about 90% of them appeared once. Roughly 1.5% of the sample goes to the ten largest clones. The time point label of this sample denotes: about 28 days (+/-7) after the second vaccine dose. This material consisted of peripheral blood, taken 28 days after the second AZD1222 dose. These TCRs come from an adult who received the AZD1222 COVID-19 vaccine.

CDR3 amino acids: CASRPQGAGTGELFF. CDR3 in DNA: TGTGCCAGCAGGCCCCAGGGGGCGGGCACCGGGGAGCTGTTTTTT. V is TRBV27 and J is TRBJ2-2, with 8 bases that match TRBD1. This CDR3 has 15 amino acids. J gave up 4 bases and V 6 bases, and 7 bases lay outside the gene matches. Per the germline V gene, CDR1 is MNHEY and CDR2 is SMNVEV (reference sequence).

DNA of the CDR3: TGTGCCAGCGGAGGGACAGAAAATTCACCCCTCCACTTT. Protein product: CASGGTENSPLHF. The genes are TRBV6-5 and TRBJ1-6; 7 bases are a match to TRBD1. Germline CDR1 MNHEY, CDR2 SVGAGI. The V and J ends lost 8 bases and 7 bases, in that order; junction bases with no gene match: 5. The CDR3 has 13 residues.